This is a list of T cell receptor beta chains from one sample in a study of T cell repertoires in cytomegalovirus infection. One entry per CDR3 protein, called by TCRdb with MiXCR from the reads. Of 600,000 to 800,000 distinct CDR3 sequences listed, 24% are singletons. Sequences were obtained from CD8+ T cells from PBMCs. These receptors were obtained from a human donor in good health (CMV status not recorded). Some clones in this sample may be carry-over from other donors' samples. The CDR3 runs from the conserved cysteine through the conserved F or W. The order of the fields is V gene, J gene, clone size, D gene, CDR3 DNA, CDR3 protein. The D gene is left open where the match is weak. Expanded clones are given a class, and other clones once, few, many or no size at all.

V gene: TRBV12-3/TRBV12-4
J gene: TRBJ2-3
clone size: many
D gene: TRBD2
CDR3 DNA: TGTGCCAGCAGTTTTTCGCTTCCGGAAAGACTAGCTTCTAGCACAGATACGCAGTATTTT
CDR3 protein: CASSFSLPERLASSTDTQYF

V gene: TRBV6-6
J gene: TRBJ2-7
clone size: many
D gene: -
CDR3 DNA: TGTGCCAGCAGTTACATGCCCTACGAGCAGTACTTC
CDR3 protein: CASSYMPYEQYF

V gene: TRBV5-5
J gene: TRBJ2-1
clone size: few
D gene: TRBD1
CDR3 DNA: TGTGCCAGCGTCGACAGGGTCGAGCAGTTCTTC
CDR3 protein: CASVDRVEQFF

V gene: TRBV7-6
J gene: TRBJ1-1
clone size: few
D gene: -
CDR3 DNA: TGTGCCAGCAGTTATAACGGAGGGCAAAAGAACACTGAAGCTTTCTTT
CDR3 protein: CASSYNGGQKNTEAFF

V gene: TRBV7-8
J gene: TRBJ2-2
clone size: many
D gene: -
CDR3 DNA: TGTGCCAGCAGCCCCCGCAGGGGGAACACCGGGGAGCTGTTTTTT
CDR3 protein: CASSPRRGNTGELFF

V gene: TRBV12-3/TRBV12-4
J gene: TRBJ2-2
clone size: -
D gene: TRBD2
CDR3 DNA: TGTGCCAGCCTTAGCGGGGGCCGAGTCACCGGGGAGCTGTTTTTT
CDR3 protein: CASLSGGRVTGELFF

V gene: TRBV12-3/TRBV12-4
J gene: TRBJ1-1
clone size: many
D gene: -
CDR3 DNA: TGTGCCAGCAGTTTATCGGCTGACACTGAAGCTTTCTTT
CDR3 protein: CASSLSADTEAFF

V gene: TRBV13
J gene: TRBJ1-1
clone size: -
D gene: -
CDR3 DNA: TGTGCCAGCAGGGGAAAGACAGAGCCAATGAACACTGAAGCTTTCTTT
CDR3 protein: CASRGKTEPMNTEAFF

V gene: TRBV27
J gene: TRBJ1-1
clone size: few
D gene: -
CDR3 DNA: TGTGCCAGCAGTTTATGGGCAGCACCGACAATGAACACTGAAGCTTTCTTT
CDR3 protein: CASSLWAAPTMNTEAFF

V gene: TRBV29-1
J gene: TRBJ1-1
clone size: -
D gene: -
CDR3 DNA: TGCAGCGTTGACAGAGGGGGATCGGATACTGAAGCTTTCTTT
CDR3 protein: CSVDRGGSDTEAFF

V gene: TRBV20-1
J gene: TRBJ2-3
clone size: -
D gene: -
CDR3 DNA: TGCAGTGCTAGCGGGGGACCTTTCACAGATACGCAGTATTTT
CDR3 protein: CSASGGPFTDTQYF

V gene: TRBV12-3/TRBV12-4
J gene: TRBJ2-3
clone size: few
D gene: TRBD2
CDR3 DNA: TGTGCCATCCAAGGCGGGGGAAGTAGCACAGATACGCAGTATTTT
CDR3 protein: CAIQGGGSSTDTQYF